A selection of T cell receptor beta chains follows, all from one sample in a study of cytomegalovirus exposure and HLA in healthy donors. Repertoires were generated with immunoSEQ multiplex PCR, while TCRdb's copy carries only in-frame clones and drops some. The sample carries around 130,000 clones, roughly 90% recorded once. The sequencing sample was made of PBMCs. The receptors derive from a man aged 25 to 40 in good health and CMV-seronegative. Both conserved end residues are part of each CDR3. Each record gives: D gene, clone size, V gene, CDR3 length, J gene, CDR3 protein, CDR3 DNA. D genes are given only for firm matches. Some rows mark clone size as missing; the rest say once, few, many or name a class of expanded clone.

d_call: -; clone_size: few; v_call: TRBV5-1; cdr3_length: 9; j_call: TRBJ2-7; cdr3_aa: CASSLDSTF; cdr3_nt: TGCGCCAGCAGCTTGGACTCAACCTTC
d_call: TRBD2; clone_size: -; v_call: TRBV27; cdr3_length: 14; j_call: TRBJ2-1; cdr3_aa: CASSLRLAGYEQFF; cdr3_nt: TGTGCCAGCAGTTTGCGGCTAGCGGGATATGAGCAGTTCTTC
d_call: TRBD1; clone_size: -; v_call: TRBV27; cdr3_length: 15; j_call: TRBJ2-2; cdr3_aa: CASSLGTGQTGELFF; cdr3_nt: TGTGCCAGCAGTTTAGGGACAGGGCAAACCGGGGAGCTGTTTTTT
d_call: -; clone_size: -; v_call: TRBV5-1; cdr3_length: 13; j_call: TRBJ2-7; cdr3_aa: CARLKDFTYEQYF; cdr3_nt: TGCGCCAGGTTAAAGGACTTTACCTACGAGCAGTACTTC
d_call: -; clone_size: -; v_call: TRBV7-2; cdr3_length: 16; j_call: TRBJ2-7; cdr3_aa: CASSLRAGRWGQEQYF; cdr3_nt: TGTGCCAGCAGCCTCCGGGCCGGACGCTGGGGGCAGGAGCAGTACTTC
d_call: TRBD2; clone_size: -; v_call: TRBV29-1; cdr3_length: 13; j_call: TRBJ2-1; cdr3_aa: CSVRLAGGFEQFF; cdr3_nt: TGCAGCGTCAGACTAGCGGGAGGTTTTGAGCAGTTCTTC
d_call: -; clone_size: -; v_call: TRBV5-1; cdr3_length: 17; j_call: TRBJ2-3; cdr3_aa: CASSSGQPSITTDTQYF; cdr3_nt: TGCGCCAGCAGCTCCGGACAGCCTAGTATAACCACAGATACGCAGTATTTT
d_call: -; clone_size: -; v_call: TRBV18; cdr3_length: 13; j_call: TRBJ2-7; cdr3_aa: CASSSLVAYEQYF; cdr3_nt: TGTGCCAGCTCATCCCTGGTAGCCTACGAGCAGTACTTC
d_call: TRBD2; clone_size: -; v_call: TRBV9; cdr3_length: 18; j_call: TRBJ2-1; cdr3_aa: CASSVAGGLAGGYNEQFF; cdr3_nt: TGTGCCAGCAGCGTAGCTGGGGGCTTAGCGGGAGGCTACAATGAGCAGTTCTTC
d_call: TRBD1; clone_size: -; v_call: TRBV2; cdr3_length: 13; j_call: TRBJ1-1; cdr3_aa: CASRGQLNTEAFF; cdr3_nt: TGTGCCAGCAGGGGACAGCTGAACACTGAAGCTTTCTTT
d_call: TRBD1; clone_size: -; v_call: TRBV6-1; cdr3_length: 13; j_call: TRBJ1-2; cdr3_aa: CASRGTGPQGYTF; cdr3_nt: TGTGCCAGCAGGGGGACAGGGCCCCAGGGCTACACCTTC
d_call: TRBD2; clone_size: -; v_call: TRBV6-4; cdr3_length: 15; j_call: TRBJ2-1; cdr3_aa: CASSDSLAGGNEQFF; cdr3_nt: TGTGCCAGCAGTGACTCACTAGCGGGAGGGAATGAGCAGTTCTTC
d_call: TRBD1; clone_size: -; v_call: TRBV9; cdr3_length: 18; j_call: TRBJ1-6; cdr3_aa: CASSERRDRGLDNSPLHF; cdr3_nt: TGTGCCAGCAGCGAGAGACGGGACAGGGGGCTCGATAATTCACCCCTCCACTTT
d_call: -; clone_size: -; v_call: TRBV7-9; cdr3_length: 15; j_call: TRBJ1-4; cdr3_aa: CASSFGPATNEKLFF; cdr3_nt: TGTGCCAGCAGCTTTGGCCCCGCAACTAATGAAAAACTGTTTTTT
d_call: TRBD1; clone_size: -; v_call: TRBV19; cdr3_length: 16; j_call: TRBJ1-5; cdr3_aa: CASSETGTGIGQPQHF; cdr3_nt: TGTGCCAGTAGTGAAACCGGGACAGGGATAGGTCAGCCCCAGCATTTT
d_call: -; clone_size: -; v_call: TRBV6-4; cdr3_length: 14; j_call: TRBJ2-1; cdr3_aa: CASSDSGAGDEQFF; cdr3_nt: TGTGCCAGCAGTGACTCGGGGGCGGGGGATGAGCAGTTCTTC
d_call: TRBD1; clone_size: -; v_call: TRBV6-1; cdr3_length: 14; j_call: TRBJ1-1; cdr3_aa: CASRDRAGYTEAFF; cdr3_nt: TGTGCCAGCAGAGACAGGGCGGGGTACACTGAAGCTTTCTTT
d_call: TRBD2; clone_size: -; v_call: TRBV4-2; cdr3_length: 20; j_call: TRBJ2-1; cdr3_aa: CASSRIAPGLAGDSYNEQFF; cdr3_nt: TGTGCCAGCAGCCGAATCGCCCCGGGACTAGCGGGAGACTCCTACAATGAGCAGTTCTTC
d_call: -; clone_size: once; v_call: TRBV7-9; cdr3_length: 14; j_call: TRBJ2-7; cdr3_aa: CASSLTDKFYEQYF; cdr3_nt: TGTGCCAGCAGCTTAACTGACAAGTTCTACGAGCAGTACTTC
d_call: TRBD1; clone_size: -; v_call: TRBV6-4; cdr3_length: 14; j_call: TRBJ2-1; cdr3_aa: CASSVSTRGNEQFF; cdr3_nt: TGTGCCAGCAGTGTTTCAACCAGGGGGAATGAGCAGTTCTTC
d_call: -; clone_size: -; v_call: TRBV15; cdr3_length: 14; j_call: TRBJ1-4; cdr3_aa: CATSDRNFDEKLFF; cdr3_nt: TGTGCCACCTCCGACAGGAACTTCGATGAAAAACTGTTTTTT
d_call: TRBD2; clone_size: -; v_call: TRBV10-2; cdr3_length: 14; j_call: TRBJ2-7; cdr3_aa: CASSEGTSTYEQYF; cdr3_nt: TGCGCCAGCAGTGAGGGGACTAGTACCTACGAGCAGTACTTC
d_call: -; clone_size: -; v_call: TRBV6-5; cdr3_length: 13; j_call: TRBJ1-5; cdr3_aa: CASTGYSNQPQHF; cdr3_nt: TGTGCCAGCACCGGGTATAGCAATCAGCCCCAGCATTTT
d_call: -; clone_size: -; v_call: TRBV19; cdr3_length: 15; j_call: TRBJ1-5; cdr3_aa: CASSMYISSNQPQHF; cdr3_nt: TGTGCCAGTAGTATGTATATCTCTAGCAATCAGCCCCAGCATTTT
d_call: TRBD1; clone_size: -; v_call: TRBV11-3; cdr3_length: 16; j_call: TRBJ2-2; cdr3_aa: CASSPSGTATTGELFF; cdr3_nt: TGTGCCAGCAGCCCCTCCGGGACAGCTACAACCGGGGAGCTGTTTTTT
d_call: TRBD2; clone_size: -; v_call: TRBV2; cdr3_length: 15; j_call: TRBJ2-7; cdr3_aa: CASSPLREGRKEQYF; cdr3_nt: TGTGCCAGCAGTCCCCTGCGGGAGGGCCGTAAGGAGCAGTACTTC
d_call: -; clone_size: once; v_call: TRBV11-3; cdr3_length: 15; j_call: TRBJ2-1; cdr3_aa: CASSLDGGPYNEQFF; cdr3_nt: TGTGCCAGCAGCTTAGACGGGGGGCCTTACAATGAGCAGTTCTTC
d_call: -; clone_size: -; v_call: TRBV6-1; cdr3_length: 17; j_call: TRBJ2-1; cdr3_aa: CASSEAFWSQGPNEQFF; cdr3_nt: TGTGCCAGCAGTGAAGCGTTTTGGTCTCAGGGGCCCAATGAGCAGTTCTTC
d_call: -; clone_size: -; v_call: TRBV7-2; cdr3_length: 16; j_call: TRBJ1-5; cdr3_aa: CASSSRPRGSNQPQHF; cdr3_nt: TGTGCCAGCAGCTCCCGTCCCCGGGGGAGCAATCAGCCCCAGCATTTT
d_call: TRBD1; clone_size: -; v_call: TRBV25-1; cdr3_length: 13; j_call: TRBJ1-2; cdr3_aa: CASSPDRVGGYTF; cdr3_nt: TGTGCCAGCAGTCCGGACAGGGTAGGCGGCTACACCTTC
d_call: -; clone_size: -; v_call: TRBV4-3; cdr3_length: 14; j_call: TRBJ1-5; cdr3_aa: CASSQDIGDQPQHF; cdr3_nt: TGCGCCAGCAGCCAAGATATCGGGGATCAGCCCCAGCATTTT
d_call: -; clone_size: few; v_call: TRBV10-2; cdr3_length: 13; j_call: TRBJ2-7; cdr3_aa: CASSPGRRSEQYF; cdr3_nt: TGCGCCAGCAGCCCAGGCAGGAGGAGCGAGCAGTACTTC
d_call: TRBD1; clone_size: -; v_call: TRBV2; cdr3_length: 15; j_call: TRBJ1-5; cdr3_aa: CASNPGQGVDQPQHF; cdr3_nt: TGTGCCAGCAACCCGGGACAGGGAGTCGATCAGCCCCAGCATTTT
d_call: -; clone_size: -; v_call: TRBV2; cdr3_length: 13; j_call: TRBJ1-2; cdr3_aa: CASSERGEYGYTF; cdr3_nt: TGTGCCAGCAGTGAACGGGGGGAGTATGGCTACACCTTC
d_call: TRBD1; clone_size: -; v_call: TRBV6-5; cdr3_length: 15; j_call: TRBJ1-1; cdr3_aa: CASRKQQGAVAEAFF; cdr3_nt: TGTGCCAGCAGGAAACAACAGGGGGCGGTGGCTGAAGCTTTCTTT
d_call: TRBD2; clone_size: -; v_call: TRBV6-1; cdr3_length: 18; j_call: TRBJ2-1; cdr3_aa: CASSERQQGGRFYNEQFF; cdr3_nt: TGTGCCAGCAGTGAACGTCAGCAAGGCGGGAGGTTCTACAATGAGCAGTTCTTC
d_call: TRBD2; clone_size: -; v_call: TRBV7-6; cdr3_length: 19; j_call: TRBJ2-2; cdr3_aa: CASSSSVAGEGMGTGELFF; cdr3_nt: TGTGCCAGCAGCTCTTCTGTAGCGGGAGAGGGAATGGGCACCGGGGAGCTGTTTTTT
d_call: TRBD2; clone_size: few; v_call: TRBV10-3; cdr3_length: 12; j_call: TRBJ2-2; cdr3_aa: CASGSHTGELFF; cdr3_nt: TGTGCCAGCGGGAGTCACACCGGGGAGCTGTTTTTT
d_call: TRBD2; clone_size: -; v_call: TRBV7-9; cdr3_length: 15; j_call: TRBJ2-3; cdr3_aa: CASSLVLAATDTQYF; cdr3_nt: TGTGCCAGCAGCTTAGTCCTAGCGGCCACAGATACGCAGTATTTT
d_call: -; clone_size: -; v_call: TRBV18; cdr3_length: 18; j_call: TRBJ1-2; cdr3_aa: CASSPGASSRAGLGGYTF; cdr3_nt: TGTGCCAGCTCACCAGGGGCCAGCTCCAGGGCCGGGTTGGGCGGCTACACCTTC
d_call: -; clone_size: -; v_call: TRBV5-6; cdr3_length: 14; j_call: TRBJ1-1; cdr3_aa: CASSHPRNREKAFF; cdr3_nt: TGTGCCAGCAGTCACCCCCGAAACAGGGAAAAAGCTTTCTTT
d_call: -; clone_size: few; v_call: TRBV14; cdr3_length: 13; j_call: TRBJ2-3; cdr3_aa: CASSPFQQGTQYF; cdr3_nt: TGTGCCAGCAGCCCTTTTCAGCAGGGTACGCAGTATTTT
d_call: -; clone_size: -; v_call: TRBV15; cdr3_length: 18; j_call: TRBJ2-5; cdr3_aa: CATSRDQDSLTGKETQYF; cdr3_nt: TGTGCCACCAGCAGAGATCAGGATAGTTTGACAGGAAAAGAGACCCAGTACTTC
d_call: TRBD1; clone_size: -; v_call: TRBV6-4; cdr3_length: 15; j_call: TRBJ2-3; cdr3_aa: CATAIGDSYADTQYF; cdr3_nt: TGTGCCACCGCAATCGGGGACAGTTACGCAGATACGCAGTATTTT
d_call: TRBD1; clone_size: -; v_call: TRBV5-1; cdr3_length: 15; j_call: TRBJ2-7; cdr3_aa: CASSLAAGGADEQYF; cdr3_nt: TGCGCCAGCAGCTTGGCGGCAGGGGGCGCGGACGAGCAGTACTTC
d_call: TRBD2; clone_size: -; v_call: TRBV5-4; cdr3_length: 17; j_call: TRBJ2-5; cdr3_aa: CASSLRTSGRSKETQYF; cdr3_nt: TGTGCCAGCAGCTTGAGGACTAGCGGGAGATCAAAAGAGACCCAGTACTTC
d_call: -; clone_size: once; v_call: TRBV5-1; cdr3_length: 15; j_call: TRBJ1-2; cdr3_aa: CASSLGDTTNYGYTF; cdr3_nt: TGCGCCAGCAGCTTGGGGGACACCACGAACTATGGCTACACCTTC
d_call: -; clone_size: -; v_call: TRBV6-5; cdr3_length: 13; j_call: TRBJ1-1; cdr3_aa: CASSYSGRTEAFF; cdr3_nt: TGTGCCAGCAGTTACTCGGGCCGCACTGAAGCTTTCTTT
d_call: -; clone_size: -; v_call: TRBV14; cdr3_length: 13; j_call: TRBJ2-5; cdr3_aa: CASSQDRRGTQYF; cdr3_nt: TGTGCCAGCAGCCAAGATCGACGGGGAACCCAGTACTTC
d_call: -; clone_size: -; v_call: TRBV19; cdr3_length: 15; j_call: TRBJ1-4; cdr3_aa: CASSMFPEGYEKLFF; cdr3_nt: TGTGCCAGTAGTATGTTCCCGGAGGGGTATGAAAAACTGTTTTTT
d_call: TRBD2; clone_size: -; v_call: TRBV27; cdr3_length: 15; j_call: TRBJ2-1; cdr3_aa: CASRLAGGPKDEQFF; cdr3_nt: TGTGCCAGCAGACTAGCGGGAGGGCCTAAGGATGAGCAGTTCTTC
d_call: TRBD2; clone_size: -; v_call: TRBV30; cdr3_length: 13; j_call: TRBJ2-5; cdr3_aa: CAWSWTSGRAQYF; cdr3_nt: TGTGCCTGGAGTTGGACTAGCGGGAGGGCCCAGTACTTC
d_call: TRBD1; clone_size: -; v_call: TRBV7-2; cdr3_length: 16; j_call: TRBJ2-7; cdr3_aa: CASSLGPGQVFFEQYF; cdr3_nt: TGTGCCAGCAGCCTGGGGCCGGGACAGGTTTTTTTCGAGCAGTACTTC
d_call: TRBD1; clone_size: -; v_call: TRBV5-1; cdr3_length: 18; j_call: TRBJ1-2; cdr3_aa: CASSLERDRGIGNYGYTF; cdr3_nt: TGCGCCAGCAGCCTGGAGAGGGACAGAGGGATAGGAAACTATGGCTACACCTTC
d_call: -; clone_size: -; v_call: TRBV6-5; cdr3_length: 13; j_call: TRBJ2-7; cdr3_aa: CASSWDNSYEQYF; cdr3_nt: TGTGCCAGCAGTTGGGACAATAGTTACGAGCAGTACTTC
d_call: -; clone_size: -; v_call: TRBV9; cdr3_length: 15; j_call: TRBJ1-1; cdr3_aa: CASSVGERGNTEAFF; cdr3_nt: TGTGCCAGCAGCGTAGGAGAGCGGGGTAACACTGAAGCTTTCTTT
d_call: -; clone_size: -; v_call: TRBV5-1; cdr3_length: 12; j_call: TRBJ2-5; cdr3_aa: CASKRNQETQYF; cdr3_nt: TGCGCCAGCAAGCGGAACCAAGAGACCCAGTACTTC